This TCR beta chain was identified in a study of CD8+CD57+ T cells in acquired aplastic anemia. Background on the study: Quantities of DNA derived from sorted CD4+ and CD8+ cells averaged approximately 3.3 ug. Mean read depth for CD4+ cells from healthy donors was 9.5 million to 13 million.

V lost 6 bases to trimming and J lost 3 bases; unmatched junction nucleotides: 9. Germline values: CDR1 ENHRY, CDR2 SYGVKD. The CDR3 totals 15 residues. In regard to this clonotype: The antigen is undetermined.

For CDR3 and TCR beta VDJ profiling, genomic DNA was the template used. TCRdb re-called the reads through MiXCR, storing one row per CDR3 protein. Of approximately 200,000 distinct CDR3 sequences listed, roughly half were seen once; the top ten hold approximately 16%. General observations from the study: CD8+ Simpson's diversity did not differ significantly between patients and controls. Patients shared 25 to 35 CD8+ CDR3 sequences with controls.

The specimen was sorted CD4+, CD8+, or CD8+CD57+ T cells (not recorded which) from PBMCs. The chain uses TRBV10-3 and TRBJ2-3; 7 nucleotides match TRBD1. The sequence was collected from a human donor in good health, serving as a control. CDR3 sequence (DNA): TGTGCCATCAGGGGGGACAGTTCATATACAGATACGCAGTATTTT. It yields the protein CAIRGDSSYTDTQYF.